The rows below give T cell receptor beta chains drawn from one sample of a study of cytomegalovirus exposure and HLA in healthy donors. Profiled with immunoSEQ multiplex PCR; TCRdb holds only in-frame clones, not every one. The sample includes 160,000 or so clones, approximately 81% of them seen just once. The sample taken for sequencing was PBMCs. These receptors came from a man aged 30-40 years in good health and CMV-seropositive. CDR3s include the opening cysteine and the closing phenylalanine or tryptophan. D genes are given only for firm matches. Size is stated for part of the rows, as once, few or many counts, or as a class when the clone is expanded.

V gene: TRBV15; D gene: .; CDR3 length: 14; clone size: once; J gene: TRBJ2-3; CDR3 DNA: TGTGCCACCAGCAGAGGACGGGGGTTCGATACGCAGTATTTT; CDR3 protein: CATSRGRGFDTQYF
V gene: TRBV5-1; D gene: TRBD1; CDR3 length: 14; clone size: .; J gene: TRBJ2-4; CDR3 DNA: TGCGCCAGCAGCTCGGGGACAGGGAGGGACATTCAGTACTTC; CDR3 protein: CASSSGTGRDIQYF
V gene: TRBV7-2; D gene: TRBD2; CDR3 length: 11; clone size: .; J gene: TRBJ2-1; CDR3 DNA: TGTGCCAGCAGTCGCGGGAGGGCCGAGTTCTTC; CDR3 protein: CASSRGRAEFF
V gene: TRBV5-4; D gene: TRBD1; CDR3 length: 14; clone size: .; J gene: TRBJ1-1; CDR3 DNA: TGTGCCAGCAGCTTGATCGACAGGGACACTGAAGCTTTCTTT; CDR3 protein: CASSLIDRDTEAFF
V gene: TRBV30; D gene: .; CDR3 length: 15; clone size: once; J gene: TRBJ1-1; CDR3 DNA: TGTGCCTGGAGCCACCCCGGGACCGCGGGGACTGAAGCTTTCTTT; CDR3 protein: CAWSHPGTAGTEAFF
V gene: TRBV5-1; D gene: .; CDR3 length: 13; clone size: .; J gene: TRBJ2-1; CDR3 DNA: TGCGCCAGCAGCCTGAGTGCTTACAATGAGCAGTTCTTC; CDR3 protein: CASSLSAYNEQFF
V gene: TRBV4-2; D gene: .; CDR3 length: 16; clone size: .; J gene: TRBJ2-1; CDR3 DNA: TGTGCCAGCAGCCAAGAGGGGAGTGGCTCCTACAATGAGCAGTTCTTC; CDR3 protein: CASSQEGSGSYNEQFF
V gene: TRBV7-2; D gene: TRBD1; CDR3 length: 15; clone size: few; J gene: TRBJ1-5; CDR3 DNA: TGTGCCAGCAGCGCGGTGACAGGGTACAATCAGCCCCAGCATTTT; CDR3 protein: CASSAVTGYNQPQHF
V gene: TRBV4-1; D gene: TRBD1; CDR3 length: 14; clone size: .; J gene: TRBJ2-7; CDR3 DNA: TGCGCCAGCAGCCAAGGAACAGGGGACTACGAGCAGTACTTC; CDR3 protein: CASSQGTGDYEQYF
V gene: TRBV29-1; D gene: .; CDR3 length: 12; clone size: .; J gene: TRBJ2-1; CDR3 DNA: TGCAGCGTTGAACTCAGACTTAATGAGCAGTTCTTC; CDR3 protein: CSVELRLNEQFF
V gene: TRBV9; D gene: TRBD1; CDR3 length: 14; clone size: .; J gene: TRBJ2-7; CDR3 DNA: TGTGCCAGCAGCGACGGGACAGGGGCCTACGAGCAGTACTTC; CDR3 protein: CASSDGTGAYEQYF
V gene: TRBV7-3; D gene: TRBD1; CDR3 length: 16; clone size: few; J gene: TRBJ2-2; CDR3 DNA: TGTGCCAGCAGCTTAGACCCAGGGGGCATCACCGGGGAGCTGTTTTTT; CDR3 protein: CASSLDPGGITGELFF